These 17 T cell receptor beta chains were sequenced from one sample in a study of blood T cell repertoires in COVID-19. Clones were read by immunoSEQ multiplex PCR, and TCRdb kept only the in-frame ones, dropping some. This sample has about 25,000 clones, with around 90% found just once. The sequenced sample was peripheral blood. The source is a man aged 70 or older with COVID-19, enrolled during active disease.

CDR3 sequence: CAISETSGGTYNEQFF. CDR3 in DNA: TGTGCCATCAGTGAGACTAGCGGGGGTACCTACAATGAGCAGTTCTTC. The rearrangement uses TRBV10-3 and TRBJ2-1; 11 positions match TRBD2. V lost 2 bases and J lost 2; bases outside the gene matches: 2. The CDR3 extends over 16 amino acids. Germline V gene sequence: CDR1 ENHRY, CDR2 SYGVKD.

The gene calls are TRBV6-4 and TRBJ2-3; possible D gene TRBD2, 6 bases. The V gene's germline CDR1 is MRHNA and CDR2 SNTAGT. V was clipped by 2 bases and J by 15 bases, with 15 bases between them. The CDR3 covers 12 residues. This CDR3 reads CASSDAGPPVYF. In DNA, the CDR3 is TGTGCCAGCAGTGACGCGGGACCCCCGGTTTATTTT.

J is TRBJ1-6 and V is TRBV18, with TRBD1 as a possible D gene (5 bases). V lost 2 bases and J lost 10, with 12 bases in between. This CDR3 spans 14 amino acids. Germline V gives CDR1 KGHSH, CDR2 LQKENI. The DNA of the CDR3 is TGTGCCAGCTCACCAAGTCCAGGGCACTCACCCCTCCACTTT. Translation gives CASSPSPGHSPLHF. The full variable domain, rest sourced from reference TRBV18 and TRBJ1-6, is NAGVMQNPRHLVRRRGQEARLRCSPMKGHSHVYWYRQLPEEGLKFMVYLQKENIIDESGMPKERFSAEFPKEGPSILRIQQVVRGDSAAYFCASSPSPGHSPLHFGNGTRLTVT.

The CDR3 sequence: CASSLVGVEVYGYTF. The CDR3 DNA sequence: TGTGCCAGCAGCTTAGTTGGGGTGGAGGTTTATGGCTACACCTTC. The chain recombines TRBV11-2 with TRBJ1-2; no firm D call. V lost 1 base to trimming and J lost 5 bases, with 14 bases between them. The germline gives CDR1 SGHAT, CDR2 FQNNGV. CDR3 length: 15 amino acids. The full variable domain, with the rest looked up from reference TRBV11-2 and TRBJ1-2, is EAGVAQSPRYKIIEKRQSVAFWCNPISGHATLYWYQQILGQGPKLLIQFQNNGVVDDSQLPKDRFSAERLKGVDSTLKIQPAKLEDSAVYLCASSLVGVEVYGYTFGSGTRLTVV.

This sequence joins TRBV5-4 and TRBJ2-3; maybe TRBD1 (6 bases). Germline V lookup: CDR1 SGHNT, CDR2 YYREEE (reference sequence). The V end lost 4 bases, the J end lost 4 bases, and 16 bases lay between the germline ends. The CDR3 runs to 15 residues. The CDR3 is CASSPQGYVPDTQYF. The CDR3 coding sequence is TGTGCCAGCAGCCCCCAGGGGTACGTGCCAGATACGCAGTATTTT.

The sample holds one count of this clone. V gene TRBV30 combines with J gene TRBJ2-7; TRBD2 might be the D (5 bases). Germline V CDR1 and CDR2: GTSNPN, SVGIG (reference sequence). Trimming removed 4 bases from V and 1 base from J, with 11 bases in between. The CDR3 contains 13 residues. The CDR3, as DNA: TGTGCCTGGAATGAGTGGAGGTCCTACGAGCAGTACTTC. Residues: CAWNEWRSYEQYF.

The CDR3 protein is CASSPGRQYNQPQHF. Here the CDR3 DNA reads TGTGCCAGCAGCCCAGGACGACAGTACAATCAGCCCCAGCATTTT. The rearrangement uses TRBV5-5 and TRBJ1-5, with D possibly matching TRBD1 (5 bases). Trimming pared 4 bases from V and 3 bases from J, leaving 14 bases between. From germline, CDR1 is SGHKS and CDR2 YYEKEE (reference sequence). The CDR3 totals 15 residues. The full variable domain, completed using reference TRBV5-5 and TRBJ1-5, is DAGVTQSPTHLIKTRGQQVTLRCSPISGHKSVSWYQQVLGQGPQFIFQYYEKEERGRGNFPDRFSARQFPNYSSELNVNALLLGDSALYLCASSPGRQYNQPQHFGDGTRLSIL.

CDR3 sequence (DNA): TGTGCCAGCAGCCCATGGGGTGACAGGGGCACTGAAGCTTTCTTT. Translation: CASSPWGDRGTEAFF. The chain employs TRBV7-2 and TRBJ1-1; TRBD1 aligns across 8 bases. The CDR3 contains 15 residues. Germline V CDR1 and CDR2: SGHTA, FQGNSA. The V and J ends lost 5 bases and 4 bases, in that order; junction bases with no gene match: 9.

The chain recombines TRBV5-4 with TRBJ1-2; tentatively, D is TRBD1 (5 bases). Germline CDR1 SGHNT, CDR2 YYREEE (reference sequence). V was clipped by 0 bases and J by 1 base, with 13 bases between them. This CDR3 is built from 16 residues. The CDR3 here is CASSLDWGTNNYGYTF. DNA of the CDR3: TGTGCCAGCAGCTTGGATTGGGGCACGAATAACTATGGCTACACCTTC.

The CDR3 sequence: CASSPRAGGTDTQYF. The CDR3 coding sequence is TGTGCCAGCTCACCACGGGCGGGAGGTACAGATACGCAGTATTTT. This chain connects TRBV18 to TRBJ2-3; 8 bases line up with TRBD2. The junction had 3 bases not matched to a gene; V was cut back by 1 base and J by 3 bases. Germline CDR1 is KGHSH and CDR2 is LQKENI. The CDR3 runs 15 residues. The full variable domain, in which reference TRBV18 and TRBJ2-3 provide the parts outside the CDR3, is NAGVMQNPRHLVRRRGQEARLRCSPMKGHSHVYWYRQLPEEGLKFMVYLQKENIIDESGMPKERFSAEFPKEGPSILRIQQVVRGDSAAYFCASSPRAGGTDTQYFGPGTRLTVL.

CDR3 DNA sequence: TGTGCCAGCAGCCCCCGGGGCGGGGGGGTGATGGGCAATGAGCAGTTCTTC. Amino acid sequence: CASSPRGGGVMGNEQFF. The genes are TRBV7-9 and TRBJ2-1; 9 bases are shared with TRBD2. Germline loops: CDR1 SEHNR, CDR2 FQNEAQ (reference sequence). The CDR3 runs to 17 residues. The J segment lost 6 bases and the V segment lost 5 bases, leaving 14 bases of the junction unmatched.

This clone appeared a single time. The V and J genes are TRBV7-9 and TRBJ2-3; TRBD2 agrees at 7 bases. V shed 6 bases and J 0 bases; nucleotides not matched to a gene: 9. This CDR3 spans 16 amino acids. Germline values: CDR1 SEHNR, CDR2 FQNEAQ (reference sequence). CDR3 residues: CASSLYVSGSTDTQYF. As DNA, the CDR3 is TGTGCCAGCAGTCTTTACGTTAGCGGGAGCACAGATACGCAGTATTTT. Filled out from reference TRBV7-9 and TRBJ2-3, the complete variable domain reads DTGVSQNPRHKITKRGQNVTFRCDPISEHNRLYWYRQTLGQGPEFLTYFQNEAQLEKSRLLSDRFSAERPKGSFSTLEIQRTEQGDSAMYLCASSLYVSGSTDTQYFGPGTRLTVL.

V gene TRBV7-9 combines with J gene TRBJ1-5; 8 bases map to TRBD1. Germline CDR1 and CDR2: SEHNR and FQNEAQ (reference sequence). CDR3 length: 15 amino acids. V shed 8 bases and J 1 base; nucleotides not matched to a gene: 7. CDR3 residues: CASHVAGGSNQPQHF. CDR3 sequence (DNA): TGTGCCAGCCACGTGGCAGGGGGCAGCAATCAGCCCCAGCATTTT.

The gene calls are TRBV7-2 and TRBJ2-3; a possible D gene is TRBD2 (5 bases). V was clipped by 3 bases and J by 2 bases, with 9 bases between them. CDR3 length: 14 residues. From germline, CDR1 is SGHTA and CDR2 FQGNSA. In nucleotides, the CDR3 is TGTGCCAGCAGCTTTACTAGAGACACAGATACGCAGTATTTT. Its protein is CASSFTRDTDTQYF.

The J gene is TRBJ1-5, the V gene TRBV7-9, with D maybe TRBD1 (6 bases). V was trimmed by 1 base and J by 3 bases, leaving 13 bases between them. Germline V lookup: CDR1 SEHNR, CDR2 FQNEAQ (reference sequence). This CDR3 spans 16 amino acids. The CDR3 reads CASSLVARGYNQPQHF. The CDR3 bases are TGTGCCAGCAGCTTAGTCGCAAGGGGGTACAATCAGCCCCAGCATTTT.

The chain is built from TRBV6-5 and TRBJ1-1, with D hard to call. Germline V gene data show CDR1 as MNHEY and CDR2 as SVGAGI. CDR3 length: 14 amino acids. V was pared by 2 bases and J by 0 bases, with 7 bases between. This chain's CDR3 is CASSYGRLNTEAFF. The CDR3 bases are TGTGCCAGCAGTTACGGCCGTTTGAACACTGAAGCTTTCTTT.

The V and J genes are TRBV11-3 and TRBJ2-1; TRBD2 agrees at 9 bases. With 5 bases clipped from V and 7 bases from J, the junction kept 9 bases outside the gene matches. Germline V gene sequence: CDR1 SGHNT, CDR2 YENEEA. The length of the CDR3 is 15 residues. The CDR3 DNA reads TGTGCCAGCAGCCCGGGCGGCGGGAGGGTAAATGAGCAGTTCTTC. It is translated as CASSPGGGRVNEQFF.